This T cell receptor (beta chain) was identified in a study of OX40 agonist ivuxolimab in advanced cancers. In the study overall: Three patients had partial responses: one hepatocellular carcinoma, two cutaneous melanoma. Broader study findings: Researchers did not establish what antigens the expanded peripheral T cells target. CD8+ T cells averaged more expanded clones than CD4+. Partial responders receiving 0.1-3.0 mg/kg showed among the lowest clonal expansion.

On this clone itself: What it recognizes is unknown.

Germline loops: CDR1 MNHEY, CDR2 SMNVEV (reference sequence). This CDR3 contains 13 residues. V was clipped by 5 bases and J by 6 bases, with 8 bases between them. Some clones are missing from TCRdb's copy, which holds only in-frame ones; the method was immunoSEQ multiplex PCR. The sample lists tens of thousands of clones, 90% to 95% seen once, with 9.5% to 10% in the top ten. This chain joins TRBV27 and TRBJ1-6; maybe TRBD1 (6 bases). The sequence was collected from an adult with an advanced solid tumor such as melanoma, head and neck, liver or kidney cancer. The sample in question was CD4+ or CD8+ T cells sorted from blood, obtained in a trial of the OX40 agonist ivuxolimab. CDR3 sequence reads: CASSPRGNSPLHF. The CDR3 bases are TGTGCCAGCAGTCCCAGGGGTAATTCACCCCTCCACTTT.